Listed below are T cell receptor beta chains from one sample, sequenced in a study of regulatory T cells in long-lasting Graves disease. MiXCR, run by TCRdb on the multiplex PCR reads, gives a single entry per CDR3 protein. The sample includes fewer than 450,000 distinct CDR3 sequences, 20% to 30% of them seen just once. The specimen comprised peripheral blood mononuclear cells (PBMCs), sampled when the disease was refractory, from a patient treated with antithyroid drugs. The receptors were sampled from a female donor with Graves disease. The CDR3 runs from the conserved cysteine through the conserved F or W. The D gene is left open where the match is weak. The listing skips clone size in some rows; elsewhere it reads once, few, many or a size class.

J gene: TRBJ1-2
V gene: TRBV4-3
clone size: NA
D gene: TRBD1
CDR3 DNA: TGCGCCAGCAGCCAAGTGTCCGGACAGGGCGGGTATGGCTACACCTTC
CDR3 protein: CASSQVSGQGGYGYTF

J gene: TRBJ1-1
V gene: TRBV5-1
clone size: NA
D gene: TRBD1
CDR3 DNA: TGCGCCAGCAGCCCCAGGACAGGGGAGAGAACCACTGAAGCTTTCTTT
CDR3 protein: CASSPRTGERTTEAFF

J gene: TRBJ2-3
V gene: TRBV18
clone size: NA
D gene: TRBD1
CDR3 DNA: TGTGCCAGCGCCCGGACAGGGGTCACAGATACGCAGTATTTT
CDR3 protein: CASARTGVTDTQYF

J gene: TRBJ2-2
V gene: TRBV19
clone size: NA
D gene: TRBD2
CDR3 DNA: TGTGCCAGTAGTGGCCGAATAGCGGGAGTTATCACCGGGGAGCTGTTTTTT
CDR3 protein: CASSGRIAGVITGELFF

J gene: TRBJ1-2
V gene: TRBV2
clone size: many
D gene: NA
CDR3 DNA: TGTGCGACGGGGGACTATGGCTACACCTTC
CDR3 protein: CATGDYGYTF

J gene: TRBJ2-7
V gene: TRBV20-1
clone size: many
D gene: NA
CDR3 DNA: TGCAGTGCCGCGGGCGGCTACGAGCAGTACTTC
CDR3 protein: CSAAGGYEQYF

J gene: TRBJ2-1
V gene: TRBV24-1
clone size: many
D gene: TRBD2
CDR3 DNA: TGTGCCACCAGTGATTTTAGTAAGAGACTAGCCCACAATGAGCAGTTCTTC
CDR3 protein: CATSDFSKRLAHNEQFF

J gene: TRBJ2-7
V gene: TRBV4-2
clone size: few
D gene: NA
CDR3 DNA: TGTGCCAGCAGCAACCGGGGGAACTCCTACGAGCAGTACTTC
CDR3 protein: CASSNRGNSYEQYF

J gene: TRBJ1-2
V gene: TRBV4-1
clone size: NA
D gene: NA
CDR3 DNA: TGCGCCAGCAGCCAAGATGGGGGAAGGAGAGCCACCTTC
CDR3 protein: CASSQDGGRRATF

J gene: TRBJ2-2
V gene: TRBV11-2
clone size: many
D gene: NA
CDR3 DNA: TGTGCCAGCAGCCTAACTACAAGCACCGGGGAGCTGTTTTTT
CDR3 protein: CASSLTTSTGELFF

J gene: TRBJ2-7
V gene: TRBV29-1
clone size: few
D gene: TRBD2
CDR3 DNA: TGCAGCGCCCGTAGCGGGGATTCCTACGAGCAGTACTTC
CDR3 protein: CSARSGDSYEQYF

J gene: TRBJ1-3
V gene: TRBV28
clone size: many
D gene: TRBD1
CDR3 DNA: TGTGCCAGCAGTTTACCGACAGGGAGTGCTGGAAACACCATATATTTT
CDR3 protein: CASSLPTGSAGNTIYF

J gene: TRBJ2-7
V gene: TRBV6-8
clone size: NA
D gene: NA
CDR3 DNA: TGTGCCAGCAGTGCCAGGGGCAGGGTGAAGAACGAGCAGTACTTC
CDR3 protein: CASSARGRVKNEQYF

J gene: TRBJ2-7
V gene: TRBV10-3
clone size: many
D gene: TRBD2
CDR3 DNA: TGTGCCATCACAGCGGGAGGGAGCTACGAGCAGTACTTC
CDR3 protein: CAITAGGSYEQYF

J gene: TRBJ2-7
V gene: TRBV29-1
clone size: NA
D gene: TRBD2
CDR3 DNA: TGCAGCGTTTCGGGACTAGGGAAAGCCTACGAGCAGTACTTC
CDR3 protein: CSVSGLGKAYEQYF

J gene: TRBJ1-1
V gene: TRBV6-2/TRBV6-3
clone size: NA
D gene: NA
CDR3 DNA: TGTGCCAGCAGGATGTCAAGGAACACTGAAGCTTTCTTT
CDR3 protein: CASRMSRNTEAFF

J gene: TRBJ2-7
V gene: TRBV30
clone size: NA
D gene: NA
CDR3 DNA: TGTACCTGGAGTATATGGGGGCTGTCCTACGAGCAGTACTTC
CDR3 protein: CTWSIWGLSYEQYF

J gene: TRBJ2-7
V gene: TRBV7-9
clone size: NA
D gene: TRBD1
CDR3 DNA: TGTGCCAGCAGCTCTTTACAGGGGGCTATCTACGAGCAGTACTTC
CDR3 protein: CASSSLQGAIYEQYF

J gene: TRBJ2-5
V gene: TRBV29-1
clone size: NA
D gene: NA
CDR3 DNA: TGCAGCGTTGATACGAACACGAGGCGGACCCAGTACTTC
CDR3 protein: CSVDTNTRRTQYF

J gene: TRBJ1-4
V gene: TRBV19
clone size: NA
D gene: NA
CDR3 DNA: TGTGCCAGTAGTATCCTCCCGGGGGAAGTCGGGGAAAAACTGTTTTTT
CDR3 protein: CASSILPGEVGEKLFF

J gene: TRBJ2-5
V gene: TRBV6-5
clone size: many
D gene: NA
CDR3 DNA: TGTGCCAGCAGTTATCAGGCAGAAGAGACCCAGTACTTC
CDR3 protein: CASSYQAEETQYF

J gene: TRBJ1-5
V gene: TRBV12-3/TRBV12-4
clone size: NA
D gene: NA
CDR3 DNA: TGTGCCAGCAGTGACCCGGGACCCCAGCCCCAGCATTTT
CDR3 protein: CASSDPGPQPQHF

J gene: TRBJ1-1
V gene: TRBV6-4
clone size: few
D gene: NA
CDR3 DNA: TGTGCCAGCAGGCGATCGGGGAGTAGAACTGAAGCTTTCTTT
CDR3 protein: CASRRSGSRTEAFF

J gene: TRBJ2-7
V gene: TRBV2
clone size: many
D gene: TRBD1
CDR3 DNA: TGTGCCAGCAGTGAAGCGCCTCCATCCGGGACAGGGGGCTACGAGCAGTACTTC
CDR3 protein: CASSEAPPSGTGGYEQYF

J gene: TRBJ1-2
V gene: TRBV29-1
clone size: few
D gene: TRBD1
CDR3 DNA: TGCAGCGTTGAAGATCTTACAGGACAGGGGCGAGGCTACACCTTC
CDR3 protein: CSVEDLTGQGRGYTF

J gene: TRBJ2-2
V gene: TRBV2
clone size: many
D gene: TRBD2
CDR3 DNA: TGTGCCAGCCGGGGGGGCCCTAACACCGGGGAGCTGTTTTTT
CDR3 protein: CASRGGPNTGELFF

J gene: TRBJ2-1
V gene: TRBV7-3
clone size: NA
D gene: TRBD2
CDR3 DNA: TGTGCCAGCAGCTTTCTAGCGGGGGGGGGGAATGAGCAGTTCTTC
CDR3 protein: CASSFLAGGGNEQFF

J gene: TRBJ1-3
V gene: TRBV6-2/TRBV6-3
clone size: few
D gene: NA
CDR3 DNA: TGTGCCAGCAGTTACGGAATGGGGCCATCTGGAAACACCATATATTTT
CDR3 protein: CASSYGMGPSGNTIYF

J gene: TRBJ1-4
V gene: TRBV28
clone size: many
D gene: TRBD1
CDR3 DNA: TGTGCCAGCAGTTCCGTTAGGACAGGGGGAGAAAAACTGTTTTTT
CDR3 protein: CASSSVRTGGEKLFF

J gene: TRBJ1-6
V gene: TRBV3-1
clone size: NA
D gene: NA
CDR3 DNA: TGTGCCAGCAGCCAAGGGGAGACCTATAATTCACCCCTCCACTTT
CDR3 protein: CASSQGETYNSPLHF

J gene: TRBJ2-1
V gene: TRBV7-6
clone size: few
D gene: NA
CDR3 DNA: TGTGCCAGCAGTATCACCCCAGGGAGCGGCAATGAGCAGTTCTTC
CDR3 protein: CASSITPGSGNEQFF

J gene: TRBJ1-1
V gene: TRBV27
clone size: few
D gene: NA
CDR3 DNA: TGTGCCAGCAGTTTATTCATGACAGGAATGAACACTGAAGCTTTCTTT
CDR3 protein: CASSLFMTGMNTEAFF

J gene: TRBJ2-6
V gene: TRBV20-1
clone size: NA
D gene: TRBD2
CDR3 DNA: TGCAGTGCGCCCGGGGGGGTACGTGGGGCCAACGTCCTGACTTTC
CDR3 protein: CSAPGGVRGANVLTF

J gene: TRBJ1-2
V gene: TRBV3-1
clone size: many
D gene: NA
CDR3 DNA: TGTGCCAGCAGTCCACAGGGAACTAACTATGGCTACACCTTC
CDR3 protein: CASSPQGTNYGYTF

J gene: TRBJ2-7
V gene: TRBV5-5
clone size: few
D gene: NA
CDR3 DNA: TGTGCCAGCAGCCCGACCGGGGCCACCTCCTACGAGCAGTACTTC
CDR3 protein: CASSPTGATSYEQYF

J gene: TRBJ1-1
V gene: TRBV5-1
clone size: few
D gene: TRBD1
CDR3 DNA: TGCGCCAGCAGCATCTCGACAGGGCGCACTGAAGCTTTCTTT
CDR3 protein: CASSISTGRTEAFF

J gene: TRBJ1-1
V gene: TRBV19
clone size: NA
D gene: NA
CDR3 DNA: TGTGCCAGTAGTATGCGTCGGCAAAGGGGTACTGAAGCTTTCTTT
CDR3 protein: CASSMRRQRGTEAFF

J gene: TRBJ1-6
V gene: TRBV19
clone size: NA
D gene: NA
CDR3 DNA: TGTGCCAGTAGCCCACAGGAGGGGCGGAATTCACCCCTCCACTTT
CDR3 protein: CASSPQEGRNSPLHF

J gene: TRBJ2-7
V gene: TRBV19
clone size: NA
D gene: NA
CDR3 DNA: TGTGCCAGTAGTACGGACGCCATAGGTTCCTACGAGCAGTACTTC
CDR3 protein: CASSTDAIGSYEQYF

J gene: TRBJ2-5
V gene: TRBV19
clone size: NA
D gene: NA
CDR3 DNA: TGTGCCAGTAGTGTCGGACTTCACCAAGAGACCCAGTACTTC
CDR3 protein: CASSVGLHQETQYF